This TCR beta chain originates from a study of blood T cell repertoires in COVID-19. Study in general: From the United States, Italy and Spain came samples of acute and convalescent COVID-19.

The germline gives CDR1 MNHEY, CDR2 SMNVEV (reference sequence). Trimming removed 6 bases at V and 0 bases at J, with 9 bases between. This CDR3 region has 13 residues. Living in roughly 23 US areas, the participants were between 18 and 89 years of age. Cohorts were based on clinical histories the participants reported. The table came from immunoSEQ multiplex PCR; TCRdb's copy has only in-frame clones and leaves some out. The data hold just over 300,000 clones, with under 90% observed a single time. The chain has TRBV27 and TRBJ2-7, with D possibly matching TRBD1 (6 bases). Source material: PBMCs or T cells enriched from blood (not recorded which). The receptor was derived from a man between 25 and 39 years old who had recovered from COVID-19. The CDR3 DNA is TGTGCCAGCAGGCAGGGGAGCTCCTACGAGCAGTACTTC. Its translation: CASRQGSSYEQYF.